The next 14 T cell receptor beta chains were all read from a single sample in a study of beta chain features in type 1 diabetes. Study-wide points: Researchers report that Type 1 diabetes patients had moderately but significantly shorter TCRB CDR3s across all four CD4+ subsets.

What these receptors recognize is not known. Since all of the isolated RNA was reverse transcribed, expressed TCRB transcripts were what got sequenced. The data were produced by immunoSEQ multiplex PCR, yet TCRdb's version contains in-frame clones alone and is incomplete. The table has fewer than 110,000 clones, under 30% seen once. The material sequenced was central memory CD4+ T cells from blood. Every receptor here comes from a woman in her late teens or twenties with type 1 diabetes.

Only a few counts were recorded for this clone. The chain uses TRBV7-9 and TRBJ2-5; a weak D match, TRBD1 (6 bases). This CDR3 is built from 15 residues. CDR1 is SEHNR, CDR2 FQNEAQ, per germline (reference sequence). V lost 11 bases and J lost 0, with 19 bases in between. The CDR3 nucleotides read TGTGCCGTCTCAAGGTGGGACACAGACCAAGAGACCCAGTACTTC. This translates into CAVSRWDTDQETQYF.

CDR3 in DNA: TGTGCCTGGGCTAGCGGATTCTTCTCTGGGGCCAACGTCCTGACTTTC. Translation: CAWASGFFSGANVLTF. The chain uses TRBV30 and TRBJ2-6; 7 nucleotides agree with TRBD2. Germline lookup yields CDR1 GTSNPN and CDR2 SVGIG (reference sequence). The CDR3 runs 16 residues. After removal of 5 bases from V and 0 bases from J, the junction contained 7 bases not matched to a gene.

The chain carries TRBV7-8 and TRBJ2-2, with 7 nucleotides matching TRBD2. Germline values: CDR1 SGHVS, CDR2 FQNEAQ. This CDR3 comprises 16 residues. J was trimmed by 4 bases and V by 1 base; bases with no gene match: 6. CDR3 bases: TGTGCCAGCAGCTTAGGGTCTAGCGGACCCACCGGGGAGCTGTTTTTT. It is translated as CASSLGSSGPTGELFF.

The J gene is TRBJ2-7, the V gene TRBV12-2; TRBD2, the table's D call, lacks a check against the DNA. TRBV12-2 is a pseudogene segment. The CDR3 spans 17 residues. The CDR3 DNA reads TGTGCAAGTCGCTTGGGGACTAGCGGGAACCGAATCTACGAGCAGTACGTC. This translates into CASRLGTSGNRIYEQYV.

The chain employs TRBV4-1 and TRBJ2-3; TRBD2 might be the D (6 bases). The length of the CDR3 is 18 residues. V was pared by 0 bases and J by 3 bases, with 19 bases between. Germline lookup yields CDR1 MGHRA and CDR2 YSYEKL. CDR3 loop: CASSQDAISFGGTDTQYF. Written as DNA, the CDR3 is TGCGCCAGCAGCCAAGACGCCATTTCGTTCGGGGGAACAGATACGCAGTATTTT.

CDR3 DNA: TGTGCCAGCAGCTTTGGGCAGGCGAACACCGGGGAGCTGTTTTTT. Encoded protein: CASSFGQANTGELFF. V usage is TRBV5-4 and J usage is TRBJ2-2; D unresolved. Germline V gene data show CDR1 as SGHNT and CDR2 as YYREEE (reference sequence). The CDR3 runs to 15 residues. Trimming removed 2 bases from V and 0 bases from J, with 8 bases in between.

The chain recombines TRBV5-5 with TRBJ1-4; possibly TRBD1 for D (6 bases). Germline assignment: CDR1 SGHKS and CDR2 YYEKEE (reference sequence). This CDR3 region has 15 residues. Trimming removed 3 bases at V and 6 bases at J, with 15 bases between. CDR3 residues: CASSSTGHEDEKLFF. Written as DNA, the CDR3 is TGTGCCAGCAGCTCCACAGGGCATGAGGATGAAAAACTGTTTTTT.

CDR3 sequence: CASSYKGADTGELFF. The CDR3 coding sequence is TGTGCCAGCAGTTATAAGGGGGCGGACACCGGGGAGCTGTTTTTT. J is TRBJ2-2 and V is TRBV6-5, with TRBD1 identical over 7 bases. From germline, CDR1 is MNHEY and CDR2 SVGAGI. The CDR3 runs 15 residues. V shed 3 bases, J shed 3 bases, and the junction held 4 bases outside the gene matches.

V usage is TRBV2 and J usage is TRBJ1-5; D is uncertain. Germline CDR1 reads SNHLY; CDR2 reads FYNNEI. The CDR3 runs to 14 residues. V lost 6 bases to trimming and J lost 2 bases, with 11 bases between them. The CDR3 DNA follows: TGTGCCAGCAGGATAAACGGAGGCAATCAGCCCCAGCATTTT. It codes for CASRINGGNQPQHF.

This clone came up a few times. The chain combines TRBV7-2 with TRBJ2-1, with TRBD1 as a possible D gene (5 bases). Looked up from germline, CDR1 is SGHTA and CDR2 is FQGNSA. This CDR3 has 14 amino acids. Trimming took off 0 bases at V and 10 bases at J, with 13 bases between the two ends. CDR3 bases: TGTGCCAGCAGCTTAGCCTGGGGCCTTGGGGAGCAGTTCTTC. This translates into CASSLAWGLGEQFF. Looking up the rest from reference TRBV7-2 and TRBJ2-1 gives the full variable domain: GAGVSQSPSNKVTEKGKDVELRCDPISGHTALYWYRQSLGQGLEFLIYFQGNSAPDKSGLPSDRFSAERTGGSVSTLTIQRTQQEDSAVYLCASSLAWGLGEQFFGPGTRLTVL.

The chain employs TRBV27 and TRBJ1-2; no clear D gene. Germline CDR1 and CDR2: MNHEY and SMNVEV (reference sequence). V lost 5 bases and J lost 4, with 17 bases in between. This CDR3 contains 15 residues. In DNA, the CDR3 is TGTGCCAGCAGTCCCACTTGGAGTACGAGCTATGGCTACACCTTC. It yields the protein CASSPTWSTSYGYTF.

The chain has TRBV7-9 and TRBJ1-2, with D tentatively TRBD1 (6 bases). CDR3 length: 14 residues. Germline values: CDR1 SEHNR, CDR2 FQNEAQ (reference sequence). With 5 bases removed from V and 2 bases from J, the gap between germline ends came to 12 bases. The CDR3 DNA reads TGTGCCAGCAGCCGCTCCGGGACAAACTATGGCTACACCTTC. Amino acid sequence: CASSRSGTNYGYTF.

The rearrangement uses TRBV7-9 and TRBJ2-5, with 8 bases fitting TRBD2. The CDR3 spans 15 residues. Trimming took 1 base from V and 6 from J; bases not matched to a gene: 7. In germline, CDR1 is SEHNR, CDR2 FQNEAQ (reference sequence). The CDR3 protein is CASSLVIGGAKTQYF. CDR3 nucleotide sequence: TGTGCCAGCAGCTTAGTCATCGGGGGGGCGAAGACCCAGTACTTC.

The chain carries TRBV11-2 and TRBJ2-1, with D possibly matching TRBD2 (6 bases). The V and J ends lost 3 bases and 3 bases respectively, with 21 bases between them. The CDR3 length is 18 residues. Germline CDR1 is SGHAT and CDR2 is FQNNGV. The CDR3 sequence: CASSLRRARVGYYNEQFF. CDR3 coding DNA: TGTGCCAGCAGCTTGAGGAGGGCCAGGGTGGGCTACTACAATGAGCAGTTCTTC.